This TCR beta chain was recovered during a study of cytomegalovirus exposure and HLA in healthy donors. Background on the study: For the approximately 400 genotyped donors, 65% to 90% fell within the Caucasian-associated ancestry cluster.

Researchers ran the PCR with 60 Vbeta and 13 Jbeta primers. Assay: immunoSEQ multiplex PCR; the TCRdb copy retains only in-frame clones and omits some. Its table records approximately 150,000 clones. Study-level results: Reportedly, cytomegalovirus status was diagnosed with high sensitivity and specificity. The dataset shows that most TCR sequences were rare, while some public TCRs occurred in many donors. By a later analysis, the bulk of CMV-associated TCR beta chains appeared HLA-restricted.

Concerning this clone: The target antigen is unknown.

The sample taken for sequencing was PBMCs. This sequence originates from a woman aged 40 to 50 in good health and CMV-seronegative.

The CDR3 spells CASRPSGSYEQYF. The CDR3 nucleotides read TGTGCCAGCAGACCAAGCGGCTCCTACGAGCAGTACTTC. This chain uses TRBV5-4 with TRBJ2-7; maybe TRBD2 (5 bases). Germline values: CDR1 SGHNT, CDR2 YYREEE (reference sequence). Trimming took off 5 bases at V and 0 bases at J, with 9 bases between the two ends. The CDR3 is made up of 13 amino acids.